A selection of T cell receptor beta chains follows, all from one sample in a study of blood T cell repertoires in COVID-19. Generated by immunoSEQ multiplex PCR, the TCRdb table keeps only in-frame clones and is missing some. The data show 300,000 to 350,000 clones, with over 90% seen just once and almost 4% held by the top ten. Sequencing was performed on PBMCs or T cells enriched from blood (not recorded which). The receptor set was obtained from a woman under 40 who had been exposed to COVID-19. CDR3s include the opening cysteine and the closing phenylalanine or tryptophan. The order of the fields is V gene, clone size, J gene, D gene, CDR3 protein, CDR3 DNA. The D gene is left open where the match is weak. The listing skips clone size in some rows; elsewhere it reads once, few, many or a size class.

>TRBV12-3/TRBV12-4|NA|TRBJ1-2|NA
CASSLRLNYGYTF
TGTGCCAGCAGTTTACGACTTAACTATGGCTACACCTTC
>TRBV7-8|NA|TRBJ1-1|NA
CASSNDRDWNTEAFF
TGTGCCAGCAGCAACGACCGGGACTGGAACACTGAAGCTTTCTTT
>TRBV4-1|NA|TRBJ1-2|NA
CASSPPRQEDYGYTF
TGCGCCAGCAGCCCACCGAGACAGGAGGACTATGGCTACACCTTC
>TRBV4-1|few|TRBJ2-1|NA
CASSRDTSYNEQFF
TGCGCCAGCAGCCGAGACACTAGTTACAATGAGCAGTTCTTC
>TRBV3-1/TRBV3-2|once|TRBJ1-6|NA
CASSQVSRTMGSPLHF
TGTGCCAGCAGCCAAGTCTCCAGGACTATGGGTTCACCCCTCCACTTT
>TRBV11-2|NA|TRBJ2-7|NA
CASSLDPGVAYEQYF
TGTGCCAGCAGCTTAGATCCAGGGGTAGCCTACGAGCAGTACTTC
>TRBV2|NA|TRBJ2-7|NA
CASREEGGAREQYF
TGTGCCAGCAGGGAAGAGGGGGGGGCGAGGGAGCAGTACTTC
>TRBV9|NA|TRBJ1-1|NA
CASSVDGTPNTEAFF
TGTGCCAGCAGCGTAGACGGGACTCCCAACACTGAAGCTTTCTTT
>TRBV7-2|once|TRBJ2-7|TRBD2
CASSLVAGGGAYEQYF
TGTGCCAGCAGCTTAGTGGCCGGCGGGGGGGCCTACGAGCAGTACTTC
>TRBV24-1|NA|TRBJ1-5|NA
CATSDPSRGGGNQPQHF
TGTGCCACCAGTGACCCCTCAAGAGGGGGTGGCAATCAGCCCCAGCATTTT
>TRBV27|NA|TRBJ2-5|TRBD2
CASRRLAGGRETQYF
TGTGCCAGCAGGCGACTAGCGGGGGGGCGGGAGACCCAGTACTTC
>TRBV3-1/TRBV3-2|once|TRBJ1-4|NA
CASSRRNLRLFF
TGTGCCAGCAGCCGAAGAAACCTTAGACTGTTTTTT
>TRBV19|NA|TRBJ1-2|TRBD1
CASSSLGQLGPHGYTF
TGTGCCAGTAGCTCACTGGGACAGCTTGGACCCCATGGCTACACCTTC
>TRBV5-5|few|TRBJ2-3|TRBD2
CASSLRSSGVGDTQYF
TGTGCCAGCAGCTTGAGGAGTAGCGGGGTTGGAGATACGCAGTATTTT
>TRBV5-1|NA|TRBJ1-6|TRBD1
CASSLGQGNSPLHF
TGCGCCAGCAGCCTCGGACAGGGTAATTCACCCCTCCACTTT
>TRBV6-5|NA|TRBJ1-1|NA
CASSYSGTGTEAFF
TGTGCCAGCAGTTACTCAGGGACTGGCACTGAAGCTTTCTTT
>TRBV2|NA|TRBJ1-1|NA
CASSEQGNTEAFF
TGTGCCAGCAGTGAACAGGGGAACACTGAAGCTTTCTTT
>TRBV30|NA|TRBJ1-1|NA
CAWGRNTEAFF
TGTGCCTGGGGCCGTAACACTGAAGCTTTCTTT
>TRBV25-1|NA|TRBJ2-7|NA
CASSALLEQYF
TGTGCCAGCAGTGCCCTCCTGGAGCAGTACTTC
>TRBV7-6|NA|TRBJ2-1|TRBD2
CASSDSAGGSYNEQFF
TGTGCCAGCAGCGACTCCGCGGGGGGCAGCTACAATGAGCAGTTCTTC
>TRBV7-8|NA|TRBJ2-2|TRBD2
CASSKGASGRYGELFF
TGTGCCAGCAGCAAAGGCGCTAGCGGGAGGTACGGGGAGCTGTTTTTT
>TRBV12-3/TRBV12-4|NA|TRBJ2-3|NA
CASSWEMAQYF
TGTGCCAGCAGCTGGGAGATGGCGCAGTATTTT
>TRBV18|few|TRBJ2-1|NA
CASSPRRGALIGRNEQFF
TGTGCCAGCTCACCACGACGGGGCGCACTAATTGGGAGGAATGAGCAGTTCTTC
>TRBV5-1|NA|TRBJ1-6|TRBD1
CASSGQGLGNSPLHF
TGCGCCAGCAGCGGACAGGGATTAGGGAATTCACCCCTCCACTTT
>TRBV5-1|NA|TRBJ1-2|NA
CASSLAYRLYGYTF
TGCGCCAGCAGCTTGGCGTACAGGCTTTACGGCTACACCTTC
>TRBV5-1|NA|TRBJ2-5|TRBD1
CASSLTPWDRGLGAETQYF
TGCGCCAGCAGCTTGACACCTTGGGACAGGGGACTTGGAGCGGAGACCCAGTACTTC
>TRBV5-5|NA|TRBJ2-5|TRBD1
CASRRGQTNQETQYF
TGTGCCAGCAGAAGGGGACAGACGAATCAAGAGACCCAGTACTTC
>TRBV9|NA|TRBJ1-1|NA
CASSVGVGGRLTEAFF
TGTGCCAGCAGCGTAGGGGTGGGGGGAAGACTCACTGAAGCTTTCTTT
>TRBV18|NA|TRBJ2-3|TRBD2
CASSPRRLAGMDTQYF
TGTGCCAGCTCACCACGGCGACTAGCGGGGATGGATACGCAGTATTTT
>TRBV24-1|NA|TRBJ1-1|TRBD1
CATSRGGMNTEAFF
TGTGCCACCAGCCGAGGGGGCATGAACACTGAAGCTTTCTTT
>TRBV12-3/TRBV12-4|once|TRBJ2-7|TRBD2
CASSIAGGFEQYF
TGTGCCAGCAGCATAGCGGGGGGGTTTGAGCAGTACTTC
>TRBV30|NA|TRBJ1-2|NA
CAWSGTLYGYTF
TGTGCCTGGAGTGGGACATTGTATGGCTACACCTTC
>TRBV29-1|NA|TRBJ1-1|NA
CSVEDPSADGSEAFF
TGCAGCGTTGAAGATCCGAGCGCTGATGGGTCTGAAGCTTTCTTT
>TRBV7-6|NA|TRBJ2-5|TRBD2
CASSLGTSDMETQYF
TGTGCCAGCAGCTTAGGGACTAGCGATATGGAGACCCAGTACTTC
>TRBV5-6|NA|TRBJ2-6|NA
CASRPRSSGANVLTF
TGTGCCAGCAGGCCCCGGAGCTCTGGGGCCAACGTCCTGACTTTC
>TRBV5-1|NA|TRBJ2-3|TRBD2
CASSLYAGDTDTQYF
TGCGCCAGCAGCTTGTACGCGGGGGACACAGATACGCAGTATTTT
>TRBV7-6|NA|TRBJ2-7|TRBD1
CASTAGTGDYEQYF
TGTGCCAGCACAGCCGGGACAGGGGACTACGAGCAGTACTTC
>TRBV18|NA|TRBJ2-2|TRBD2
CASSLAGPGELFF
TGTGCCAGCTCACTAGCGGGGCCCGGGGAGCTGTTTTTT
>TRBV12-5|NA|TRBJ2-2|NA
CASGLEGAGTGELFF
TGTGCTAGTGGTTTGGAAGGGGCAGGCACCGGGGAGCTGTTTTTT
>TRBV11-2|NA|TRBJ1-5|TRBD1
CASSLTGGNQPQHF
TGTGCCAGCAGCTTGACAGGGGGTAATCAGCCCCAGCATTTT
>TRBV15|NA|TRBJ2-7|TRBD1
CATSGGQGHYEQYF
TGTGCCACCAGCGGAGGACAGGGTCATTACGAGCAGTACTTC
>TRBV4-1|once|TRBJ1-5|TRBD1
CASSQDSTGSQPQHF
TGCGCCAGCAGCCAAGATTCGACAGGGTCTCAGCCCCAGCATTTT
>TRBV4-2|once|TRBJ1-1|TRBD1
CASSQVGQGFTEAFF
TGTGCCAGCAGCCAGGTGGGACAGGGGTTTACTGAAGCTTTCTTT
>TRBV5-1|few|TRBJ2-2|NA
CASSLAAAGTGELFF
TGCGCCAGCAGCTTGGCCGCTGCCGGCACCGGGGAGCTGTTTTTT
>TRBV20-1|NA|TRBJ2-7|NA
CSARRSEQYF
TGCAGTGCTAGACGGTCCGAGCAGTACTTC
>TRBV4-3|NA|TRBJ1-1|NA
CASSQESMRAEAFF
TGCGCCAGCAGCCAAGAATCTATGCGGGCTGAAGCTTTCTTT
>TRBV21-1|NA|TRBJ2-7|NA
CASSKVQGTYEQYF
TGTGCCAGCAGCAAAGTGCAGGGGACGTACGAGCAGTACTTC
>TRBV5-1|few|TRBJ2-3|NA
CASSSGTGTDTQYF
TGCGCCAGCAGCTCTGGAACAGGCACAGATACGCAGTATTTT
>TRBV7-9|NA|TRBJ2-1|TRBD2
CASSFLGVGRAYNEQFF
TGTGCCAGCAGTTTCCTGGGAGTGGGGAGGGCCTACAATGAGCAGTTCTTC
>TRBV5-1|NA|TRBJ2-5|TRBD1
CASSLRDRGKETQYF
TGCGCCAGCAGCTTGCGGGACAGGGGGAAAGAGACCCAGTACTTC
>TRBV11-3|NA|TRBJ1-2|NA
CASTEWLANYGYTF
TGTGCCAGCACCGAATGGCTAGCTAACTATGGCTACACCTTC
>TRBV30|NA|TRBJ1-2|NA
CAWSRDTGYTF
TGTGCCTGGAGTAGGGACACAGGCTACACCTTC
>TRBV5-1|NA|TRBJ2-5|NA
CASSLARGWETQYF
TGCGCCAGCAGCTTAGCTCGGGGATGGGAGACCCAGTACTTC
>TRBV18|NA|TRBJ2-7|NA
CASSPTHSALTYEQYF
TGTGCCAGCTCACCAACCCACAGTGCCCTTACCTACGAGCAGTACTTC
>TRBV28|NA|TRBJ1-1|NA
CASTYPGGGRSFF
TGTGCCAGCACTTACCCGGGGGGCGGGAGATCTTTCTTT
>TRBV12-3/TRBV12-4|NA|TRBJ1-3|NA
CASSPGAGNTIYF
TGTGCCAGCAGCCCAGGGGCCGGCAACACCATATATTTT
>TRBV28|once|TRBJ1-2|NA
CASSLGPAGGAYGYTF
TGTGCCAGCAGTTTGGGACCTGCCGGGGGAGCCTATGGCTACACCTTC
>TRBV9|NA|TRBJ2-3|TRBD2
CASSVVTARGADTQYF
TGTGCCAGCAGCGTAGTAACCGCTCGGGGGGCAGATACGCAGTATTTT